This T cell receptor (beta chain) is from a study of CD8 T cells in ankylosing spondylitis. This clonotype was seen many times. Its antigen is unidentified. The study's findings and limits: Disease-linked clones reportedly showed significant enrichment in matched ankylosing spondylitis synovial fluid. A CD8+ phenotype characterized the disease-linked clones, which were relatively rare in peripheral blood.

TCRdb reprocessed the 5' RACE reads via MiXCR and lists one record per CDR3 protein. The sample lists about 210,000 distinct CDR3 sequences, under 8.5% occurring once. This TCR derives from a female donor with ankylosing spondylitis or in good health (not recorded which). Source material: blood, either unsorted or a sorted T cell fraction (not recorded which).

CDR3 region: CAGETRGARNYGYTF. For the CDR3, the DNA is TGTGCCGGCGAGACCAGGGGGGCGCGGAACTATGGCTACACCTTC. The rearrangement joins TRBV6-1 to TRBJ1-2; TRBD1 matches at 7 bases. Germline CDR1 and CDR2: MNHNS and SASEGT. The CDR3 spans 15 residues. V dropped 11 bases and J dropped 2; count of bases not matched to a gene: 14.